This T cell receptor beta chain is drawn from a study of identical twins (dated by TCRdb to 2016 to 2018). Broadly, across the study: To test whether fetal clonotypes persist, this study deep-sequenced TCR alpha and beta repertoires from monozygotic twins, from unrelated adults of various ages, and from cord blood. To rule out contamination, the twin experiments were replicated at different times with different library preparation protocols.

From a lookup of the germline V gene, CDR1 and CDR2 are SGHTA and FQGNSA. After removal of 5 bases from V and 6 bases from J, the junction retains 7 bases not matched to a gene. Including cysteine and phenylalanine, the CDR3 has 16 amino acids. The only DNA kept is the CDR3, 48 bases in frame from the first base. As to this clonotype: The clone's antigen remains unknown. Base qualities are not provided; no much larger clone lies one nucleotide away.

Libraries came from 5' RACE. Instrument on record: Illumina HiSeq 2000. Template switching introduced a universal primer binding site; the final cDNA contained a unique molecular identifier, enabling accurate counting of TCR cDNA molecules. Specific primers in the conserved constant-segment region were used to synthesize first-strand cDNA for TCR alpha and beta chains. To control for contamination, every cDNA library carried two barcodes: a SMART-Mk sample barcode plus Illumina barcodes. TruSeq adapter sequences, together with Illumina sample barcodes, were added in two successive PCR steps. The TCR alpha and beta cDNA libraries were sequenced on the Illumina HiSeq platform using custom primers. For the original study's pipeline: Unique molecular identifiers were extracted from raw reads with MiGEC, and CDR3 positions were determined with MiXCR. Recombination models were inferred per individual with the repgenHMM and IGoR tools using an EM algorithm. Shared clonotypes were analyzed with the tcR package in R, and sharing was normalized by the product of cloneset sizes. To study raw recombination without the effects of thymic and clonal selection, out-of-frame nonproductive sequences were analyzed. Clones were called with MiXCR by TCRdb after fastp trimmed the public reads at Q25, and only in-frame beta chains were retained. CDR3 protein duplicates are merged, each entry listing the most common genes and DNA. The V and J calls come from TCRdb's annotation, not from the publication. The sample table contains a few hundred thousand distinct CDR3 sequences; only one count was recorded for 6.5% to 9.5% of them. The ten biggest clones cover roughly 2.1% of the sample.

Points the paper makes about the study in general: Excess twin sharing in beta out-of-frame sequences was weaker because fewer shared sequences lowered the signal-to-noise ratio. Because the same donors could not be followed over many years, conclusions were based on cross-sectional statistical analysis. Invariant T cells such as MAIT and iNKT could partly confound zero-insertion analyses, though diverse VJ usage argued against this for most clonotypes. Abundant cord blood beta clonotypes had fewer insertions, young adult naive repertoires showed a similar but weaker trend, and memory repertoires showed no such trend. In monozygotic twins, out-of-frame TCR alpha sharing was systematically underestimated by recombination models, although the models agreed with sharing between unrelated individuals. Out-of-frame TCR alpha sequences shared between twins showed an excess of low generation-probability sequences compared with coincidental sharing between unrelated individuals.

Every donor in the study was a healthy Caucasian. Three pairs of female monozygotic twins, all aged roughly 18 to 29 years, were included in the twin cohort. Miltenyi CD45RO+ enrichment and human naive T-cell isolation kits were used to isolate memory (CD45RO+) and naive T cells from PBMC. These sequences were also reported in another study, on yellow fever vaccine responses in identical twins. Drawing on the second study: The authors reported that the T cell response to vaccination in identical twins appeared partly convergent and partly personalized. Focusing on identical twins, the study followed the T cell clones that responded to the vaccine, and did so with precision.

The sequenced sample was memory (CD45RO+) T cells sorted from blood. This sample's cell subset or site label indicates: CD45RO+ enriched T cells. The receptor was isolated from a young woman in good health. The rearranged segments are TRBV7-2 and TRBJ2-3, with 14 junctional bases fitting TRBD2. The CDR3 here reads CASSPRLAGGVDTQYF. The nucleotide sequence reads TGTGCCAGCAGCCCCCGACTAGCGGGAGGGGTGGATACGCAGTATTTT.